This T cell receptor (beta chain) was profiled in a study of T cell repertoires in cytomegalovirus infection. Overall study: Public TCR beta signature analysis indicated the presence of both CMV infection and matching HLA type. General observations from the study: People with CMV and the relevant HLA were identified by cumulative public TCR beta family frequency.

This clonotype turned up a few times. Its antigen is undetermined. MiXCR, run by TCRdb on the reads, gives a single entry per CDR3 protein. The sample holds nearly 450,000 distinct CDR3 sequences, approximately 31% seen once. The CDR3 covers 17 residues. The germline CDR1 and CDR2 sequences are SGHTS and YDEGEE. V lost 4 bases to trimming and J lost 6 bases, with 23 bases between them. This sequence originates from a human donor in good health (CMV status not recorded). Some clones in this sample may be carry-over from other donors' samples. Specimen: PBMCs. This chain uses TRBV5-8 with TRBJ1-5, with a tentative D call TRBD1 (6 bases). CDR3 in DNA: TGTGCCAGCAGCCTGCCGGACTGGTGGCAGGGGACTCAGCCCCAGCATTTT. Protein: CASSLPDWWQGTQPQHF. The entire variable domain, with the rest obtained from reference TRBV5-8 and TRBJ1-5, is as follows: EAGVTQSPTHLIKTRGQQATLRCSPISGHTSVYWYQQALGLGLQFLLWYDEGEERNRGNFPPRFSGRQFPNYSSELNVNALELEDSALYLCASSLPDWWQGTQPQHFGDGTRLSIL.